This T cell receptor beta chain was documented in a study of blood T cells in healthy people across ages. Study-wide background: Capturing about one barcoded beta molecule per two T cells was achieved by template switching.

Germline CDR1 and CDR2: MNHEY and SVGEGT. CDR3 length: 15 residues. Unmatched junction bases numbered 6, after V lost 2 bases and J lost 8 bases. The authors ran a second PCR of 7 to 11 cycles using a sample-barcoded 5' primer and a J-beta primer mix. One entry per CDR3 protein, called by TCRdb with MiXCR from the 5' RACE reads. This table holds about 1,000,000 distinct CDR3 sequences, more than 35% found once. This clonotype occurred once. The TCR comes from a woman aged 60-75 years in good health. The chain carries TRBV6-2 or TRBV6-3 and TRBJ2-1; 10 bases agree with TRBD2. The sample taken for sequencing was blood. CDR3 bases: TGTGCCAGCAGTTACGGGGCTAGCGGGGGTGATGAGCAGTTCTTC. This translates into CASSYGASGGDEQFF.